This is a list of T cell receptor beta chains from one sample in a study of cytomegalovirus exposure and HLA in healthy donors. Repertoires were generated with immunoSEQ multiplex PCR, while TCRdb's copy carries only in-frame clones and drops some. The data show 120,000 or so clones, 89% seen once. The sequencing input was PBMCs. Every receptor here comes from a woman between 18 and 30 years old in good health and CMV-seronegative. Each CDR3 is given with its conserved first and last residue. The D gene is left open where the match is weak.

V gene: TRBV19
D gene: .
J gene: TRBJ1-2
CDR3 protein: CASSPRGSRGYTF

V gene: TRBV2
D gene: .
J gene: TRBJ1-5
CDR3 protein: CACSDGDQPQHF

V gene: TRBV25-1
D gene: .
J gene: TRBJ2-1
CDR3 protein: CASSESERSYNEQFF

V gene: TRBV19
D gene: TRBD2
J gene: TRBJ2-7
CDR3 protein: CASSIAGGGLREQYF

V gene: TRBV19
D gene: TRBD1
J gene: TRBJ2-7
CDR3 protein: CASSPPGQGRNEQYF

V gene: TRBV7-9
D gene: .
J gene: TRBJ2-7
CDR3 protein: CASSELAGAFSYEQYF

V gene: TRBV27
D gene: TRBD2
J gene: TRBJ2-3
CDR3 protein: CASSPTGTSSDTQYF

V gene: TRBV7-3
D gene: TRBD2
J gene: TRBJ2-1
CDR3 protein: CASSWGRDSAYNEQFF

V gene: TRBV2
D gene: .
J gene: TRBJ2-7
CDR3 protein: CAIQTSSYEQYF

V gene: TRBV9
D gene: TRBD1
J gene: TRBJ1-2
CDR3 protein: CASSQEDRGLYGYTF

V gene: TRBV6-1
D gene: .
J gene: TRBJ1-2
CDR3 protein: CASSDGGSRIGYTF

V gene: TRBV10-3
D gene: TRBD1
J gene: TRBJ1-1
CDR3 protein: CASTPQTGGAKTEAFF

V gene: TRBV5-8
D gene: .
J gene: TRBJ2-1
CDR3 protein: CASSLGELGFNEQFF

V gene: TRBV5-1
D gene: .
J gene: TRBJ2-2
CDR3 protein: CASSLSPGWTGELFF

V gene: TRBV19
D gene: .
J gene: TRBJ2-7
CDR3 protein: CASSMGGPSYEQYF

V gene: TRBV27
D gene: .
J gene: TRBJ2-7
CDR3 protein: CASSFTRLYEQYF

V gene: TRBV19
D gene: .
J gene: TRBJ1-2
CDR3 protein: CASSPGDIRESYGYTF

V gene: TRBV28
D gene: TRBD2
J gene: TRBJ2-1
CDR3 protein: CASRPGTSGNNEQFF

V gene: TRBV10-2
D gene: .
J gene: TRBJ2-5
CDR3 protein: CASSRITSQETQYF

V gene: TRBV7-6
D gene: .
J gene: TRBJ1-1
CDR3 protein: CASSYGWGVNTEAFF

V gene: TRBV28
D gene: TRBD1
J gene: TRBJ1-5
CDR3 protein: CASSPPGQGFQPQHF

V gene: TRBV29-1
D gene: .
J gene: TRBJ2-7
CDR3 protein: CSALSRVQGLSYEQYF

V gene: TRBV11-2
D gene: .
J gene: TRBJ2-1
CDR3 protein: CASSLGLGEDSYNEQFF

V gene: TRBV5-1
D gene: TRBD1
J gene: TRBJ2-7
CDR3 protein: CASSSGRGLSYEQYF

V gene: TRBV28
D gene: .
J gene: TRBJ1-1
CDR3 protein: CASKLMEDTEAFF

V gene: TRBV10-2
D gene: .
J gene: TRBJ1-5
CDR3 protein: CASIPGLGSNQPQHF

V gene: TRBV2
D gene: .
J gene: TRBJ2-1
CDR3 protein: CASSPRTVPSYNEQFF

V gene: TRBV5-4
D gene: TRBD1
J gene: TRBJ1-2
CDR3 protein: CASSPGQGGAYGYTF

V gene: TRBV5-6
D gene: .
J gene: TRBJ2-1
CDR3 protein: CASSFGLYNEQFF

V gene: TRBV5-8
D gene: .
J gene: TRBJ1-1
CDR3 protein: CASSPSAEAFF

V gene: TRBV5-1
D gene: TRBD1
J gene: TRBJ2-7
CDR3 protein: CASSPGQGAAYEQYF

V gene: TRBV2
D gene: TRBD1
J gene: TRBJ1-1
CDR3 protein: CASSPRGLETEAFF

V gene: TRBV6-5
D gene: TRBD1
J gene: TRBJ2-7
CDR3 protein: CASRQRPGTGKYF

V gene: TRBV27
D gene: .
J gene: TRBJ1-4
CDR3 protein: CASSGGLGAGKLFF

V gene: TRBV7-9
D gene: TRBD1
J gene: TRBJ2-6
CDR3 protein: CASIPSLGTGASGANVLTF

V gene: TRBV9
D gene: .
J gene: TRBJ2-7
CDR3 protein: CASSAGSTYEQYF

V gene: TRBV6-6
D gene: TRBD2
J gene: TRBJ2-1
CDR3 protein: CASSLLAGIYEQFF

V gene: TRBV29-1
D gene: TRBD1
J gene: TRBJ2-1
CDR3 protein: CSVRPGTGMGSYNEQFF

V gene: TRBV2
D gene: TRBD1
J gene: TRBJ2-5
CDR3 protein: CASRWAGGRGETQYF

V gene: TRBV11-3
D gene: .
J gene: TRBJ1-4
CDR3 protein: CASSLAGEKLFF

V gene: TRBV10-3
D gene: TRBD1
J gene: TRBJ2-2
CDR3 protein: CAIRTGTGTGTGELFF

V gene: TRBV7-9
D gene: TRBD1
J gene: TRBJ2-1
CDR3 protein: CASSLGRTGRSSYNEQFF

V gene: TRBV11-2
D gene: .
J gene: TRBJ2-7
CDR3 protein: CASSLATGRYEQYF

V gene: TRBV7-6
D gene: .
J gene: TRBJ2-3
CDR3 protein: CASSLGVVGDTQYF

V gene: TRBV19
D gene: TRBD1
J gene: TRBJ1-2
CDR3 protein: CASRDSEPGYTF

V gene: TRBV14
D gene: TRBD2
J gene: TRBJ2-1
CDR3 protein: CASSQISGTTYNEQFF

V gene: TRBV11-2
D gene: TRBD2
J gene: TRBJ2-7
CDR3 protein: CASSSGGTSYEQYF

V gene: TRBV7-2
D gene: .
J gene: TRBJ1-2
CDR3 protein: CASSLATVGGYTF

V gene: TRBV5-4
D gene: TRBD1
J gene: TRBJ2-6
CDR3 protein: CASSRLFDRVSGANVLTF

V gene: TRBV7-8
D gene: TRBD1
J gene: TRBJ1-2
CDR3 protein: CASSLVQGQGWAYGYTF

V gene: TRBV5-4
D gene: .
J gene: TRBJ2-1
CDR3 protein: CASSPRTTTSEQFF

V gene: TRBV28
D gene: .
J gene: TRBJ1-5
CDR3 protein: CASSRQLREPQHF

V gene: TRBV4-1
D gene: TRBD2
J gene: TRBJ2-7
CDR3 protein: CASSPRTSGYEQYF

V gene: TRBV7-3
D gene: .
J gene: TRBJ2-1
CDR3 protein: CASSPQSGVEFF

V gene: TRBV7-6
D gene: .
J gene: TRBJ1-4
CDR3 protein: CASSLGWGEGNEKLFF